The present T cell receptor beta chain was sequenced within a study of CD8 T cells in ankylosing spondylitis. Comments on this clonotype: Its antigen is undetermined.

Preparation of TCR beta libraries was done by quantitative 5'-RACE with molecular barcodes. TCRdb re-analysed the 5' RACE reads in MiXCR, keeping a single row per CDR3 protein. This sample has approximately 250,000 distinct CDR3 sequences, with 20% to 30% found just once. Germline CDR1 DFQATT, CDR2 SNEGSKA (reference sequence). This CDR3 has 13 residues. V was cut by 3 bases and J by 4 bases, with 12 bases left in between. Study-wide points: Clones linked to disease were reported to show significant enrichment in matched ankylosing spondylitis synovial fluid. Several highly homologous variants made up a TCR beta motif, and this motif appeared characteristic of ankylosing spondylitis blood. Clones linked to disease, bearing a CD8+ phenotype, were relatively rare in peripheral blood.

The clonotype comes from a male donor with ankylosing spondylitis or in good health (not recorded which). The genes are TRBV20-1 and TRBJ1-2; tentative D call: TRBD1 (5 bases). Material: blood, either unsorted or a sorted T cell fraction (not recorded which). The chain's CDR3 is CSARPGIPYGYTF. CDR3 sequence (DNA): TGCAGTGCTAGGCCAGGGATACCCTATGGCTACACCTTC.